The 14 T cell receptor beta chains presented below share a single source sample, sequenced in a study of control samples from healthy donors and cancer patients. TCRdb keeps only in-frame clones here, not all; method: immunoSEQ multiplex PCR. The sample contains over 25,000 clones, approximately 90% of which appear only once. Source material: PBMCs. The receptors stem from a woman aged 40 to 50 with lung cancer.

The V call is TRBV2, the J call TRBJ1-1, with D hard to call. This CDR3 contains 14 residues. Trimming stripped 3 bases from V and 0 bases from J, with 8 bases between. Looked up from germline, CDR1 is SNHLY and CDR2 is FYNNEI. CDR3 bases: TGTGCCAGCAGTGAGAGGGTACTGAACACTGAAGCTTTCTTT. This codes for CASSERVLNTEAFF. The full variable domain, its missing parts supplied by reference TRBV2 and TRBJ1-1, is EPEVTQTPSHQVTQMGQEVILRCVPISNHLYFYWYRQILGQKVEFLVSFYNNEISEKSEIFDDQFSVERPDGSNFTLKIRSTKLEDSAMYFCASSERVLNTEAFFGQGTRLTVV.

J is TRBJ2-2 and V is TRBV6-5, with a tentative D call TRBD2 (6 bases). The germline V gene has CDR1 MNHEY and CDR2 SVGAGI. The length of the CDR3 is 14 residues. Trimming removed 5 bases from V and 8 bases from J, with 15 bases in between. CDR3 in DNA: TGTGCCAGCAGTACGGACTATTCGCGAGGGGAGCTGTTTTTT. Its translation is CASSTDYSRGELFF.

This chain joins TRBV5-4 and TRBJ1-1, with 10 bases that match TRBD1. The CDR3 is made up of 13 amino acids. With 9 bases clipped from V and 4 bases from J, the junction kept 6 bases outside the gene matches. CDR1 is SGHNT and CDR2 is YYREEE in the germline V gene (reference sequence). CDR3 sequence: CATWTGGFTEAFF. In nucleotides, the CDR3 is TGTGCCACTTGGACAGGGGGTTTCACTGAAGCTTTCTTT.

The chain recombines TRBV5-1 with TRBJ2-7; either TRBD1 or TRBD2 may supply D (5 bases each). The CDR3 contains 15 residues. The germline CDR1 and CDR2 sequences are SGHRS and YFSETQ. Deletions cut 3 bases from V and 6 bases from J, with 19 bases between. The CDR3 reads CASSSRDLVLSEQYF. In DNA form, the CDR3 reads TGCGCCAGCAGCTCCCGGGACCTGGTCCTCTCCGAGCAGTACTTC.

The genes are TRBV7-3 and TRBJ1-1; D gene ambiguous. V was pared by 5 bases and J by 3 bases, with 16 bases between. Germline V gene data show CDR1 as SGHTA and CDR2 as FQGTGA. The CDR3 is made up of 15 amino acids. CDR3 bases: TGTGCCAGCAGCCCCCTCTTAGGGCTGGACACTGAAGCTTTCTTT. Amino acids: CASSPLLGLDTEAFF.

The V gene is TRBV5-6, the J gene TRBJ1-1; D call uncertain. CDR3 size: 14 residues. V was clipped by 1 base and J by 2 bases, with 9 bases between them. Per the germline V gene, CDR1 is SGHDT and CDR2 is YYEEEE. The CDR3 coding sequence is TGTGCCAGCAGCTTGTACAGACCTAACACTGAAGCTTTCTTT. Protein: CASSLYRPNTEAFF. Combining the CDR3 with reference TRBV5-6 and TRBJ1-1 gives the whole variable domain DAGVTQSPTHLIKTRGQQVTLRCSPKSGHDTVSWYQQALGQGPQFIFQYYEEEERQRGNFPDRFSGHQFPNYSSELNVNALLLGDSALYLCASSLYRPNTEAFFGQGTRLTVV.

The chain is built from TRBV19 and TRBJ2-2; 7 bases map to TRBD2. Per germline, CDR1 LNHDA and CDR2 SQIVND (reference sequence). The V and J ends lost 4 bases and 5 bases, in that order; junction bases with no gene match: 4. This CDR3 has 14 amino acids. DNA for the CDR3: TGTGCCAGTAGTAGGAGCGGGGAAACCGGGGAGCTGTTTTTT. Its translation: CASSRSGETGELFF.

This clone was observed a single time. The rearrangement uses TRBV10-2 and TRBJ1-1; D gene uncertain. V lost 3 bases and J lost 5, with 16 bases in between. The germline V gene encodes CDR1 WSHSY and CDR2 SAAADI. CDR3 size: 15 residues. This CDR3 is CASSDRWWLGTEAFF. The CDR3 DNA reads TGCGCCAGCAGTGACAGGTGGTGGCTGGGTACTGAAGCTTTCTTT.

There are a few counts of this clone. The chain recombines TRBV3-1 (or the pseudogene TRBV3-2) with TRBJ1-4, with 9 bases matching TRBD1. The ends lost 0 bases at V and 7 bases at J; junction bases unmatched: 6. There are 16 residues in the CDR3. Looked up from germline, CDR1 is LGHDT and CDR2 is YNNKEL (reference sequence). The CDR3 loop is CASSQDGTGSSEKLFF. DNA for the CDR3: TGTGCCAGCAGCCAAGACGGGACAGGGTCGAGTGAAAAACTGTTTTTT.

This chain connects TRBV30 to TRBJ1-1; tentatively, D is TRBD1 (5 bases). The CDR3 contains 13 residues. Germline V gene data show CDR1 as GTSNPN and CDR2 as SVGIG (reference sequence). Trimming pared 1 base from V and 2 bases from J, leaving 8 bases between. The CDR3 region is CAWSGDSNTEAFF. As DNA, the CDR3 is TGTGCCTGGAGTGGAGACAGTAACACTGAAGCTTTCTTT.

This rearrangement joins TRBV7-8 to TRBJ1-4; 8 bases line up with TRBD1. The V and J ends lost 4 bases and 6 bases, in that order; junction bases with no gene match: 7. Germline CDR1 is SGHVS and CDR2 is FQNEAQ. This CDR3 has 15 residues. CDR3 amino acids: CASSSLGQAYEKLFF. Written as DNA, the CDR3 is TGTGCCAGCAGCTCATTGGGACAGGCATATGAAAAACTGTTTTTT.

This chain joins TRBV2 and TRBJ1-1, with D perhaps TRBD1 (6 bases). V was shortened by 3 bases and J by 1 base, with 9 bases between the two germline ends. The CDR3 totals 14 residues. Germline values: CDR1 SNHLY, CDR2 FYNNEI. CDR3 in DNA: TGTGCCAGCAGTGAGTGGGGGGCGAACACTGAAGCTTTCTTT. Its translation: CASSEWGANTEAFF. The full variable domain, with the rest looked up from reference TRBV2 and TRBJ1-1, is EPEVTQTPSHQVTQMGQEVILRCVPISNHLYFYWYRQILGQKVEFLVSFYNNEISEKSEIFDDQFSVERPDGSNFTLKIRSTKLEDSAMYFCASSEWGANTEAFFGQGTRLTVV.

This clone was recorded a few times. The rearrangement links TRBV7-9 to TRBJ1-5, with 8 bases that match TRBD1. V gave up 5 bases and J gave up 1 base; unmatched junction bases: 10. The CDR3 loop spans 17 amino acids. Germline assignment: CDR1 SEHNR and CDR2 FQNEAQ (reference sequence). This chain's CDR3 is CASSATGVRGSNQPQHF. CDR3 DNA: TGTGCCAGCAGCGCGACAGGGGTAAGGGGAAGCAATCAGCCCCAGCATTTT.

The CDR3 loop reads CASSLAGGGHYEQYF. CDR3 nucleotide sequence: TGTGCCAGCAGCTTGGCTGGCGGGGGACACTACGAGCAGTACTTC. The J gene is TRBJ2-7, the V gene TRBV5-4, with D perhaps matching TRBD2 (7 bases). The CDR3 is 15 residues long. Trimming took off 0 bases at V and 3 bases at J, with 13 bases between the two ends. Germline CDR1 is SGHNT and CDR2 is YYREEE (reference sequence).